The sequence of this T cell receptor (beta chain) was determined in a study of blood T cell repertoires in COVID-19. Across the study: Some COVID-19 samples were acute and others convalescent; all came from the United States, Italy and Spain. From T cells, B-cell-depleted T cells, or PBMCs came the material, which was cDNA or gDNA.

Profiled with immunoSEQ multiplex PCR; TCRdb holds only in-frame clones, not every one. The sample has some 290,000 clones; around 78% are singletons. A single count supports this clone. Specimen: peripheral blood. The source of this sequence is a man aged 55 to 70 who had recovered from COVID-19.

CDR3 loop: CASSYVQGARGYTF. DNA for the CDR3: TGTGCCAGCAGTTACGTCCAGGGGGCGCGTGGCTACACCTTC. The chain is built from TRBV7-2 and TRBJ1-2; TRBD1 aligns across 8 bases. V was clipped by 6 bases and J by 7 bases; unmatched bases: 10. The length of the CDR3 is 14 residues. The germline gives CDR1 SGHTA, CDR2 FQGNSA.